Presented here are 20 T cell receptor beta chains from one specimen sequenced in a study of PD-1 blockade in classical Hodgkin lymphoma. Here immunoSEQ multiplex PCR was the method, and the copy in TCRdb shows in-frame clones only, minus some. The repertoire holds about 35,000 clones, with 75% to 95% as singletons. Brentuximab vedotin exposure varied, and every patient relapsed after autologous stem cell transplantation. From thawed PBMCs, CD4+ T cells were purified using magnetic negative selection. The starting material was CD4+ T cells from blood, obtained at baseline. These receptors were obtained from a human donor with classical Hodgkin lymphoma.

The CDR3 is CASSLVRVGDWGYF. In DNA form, the CDR3 reads TGTGCCAGCAGCTTAGTTCGGGTCGGGGACTGGGGATACTTC. The chain has TRBV7-2 and TRBJ2-5, with D tentatively TRBD2 (6 bases). CDR1 is SGHTA and CDR2 is FQGNSA in the germline V gene. The V and J ends lost 1 base and 14 bases respectively, with 20 bases between them. This CDR3 comprises 14 residues.

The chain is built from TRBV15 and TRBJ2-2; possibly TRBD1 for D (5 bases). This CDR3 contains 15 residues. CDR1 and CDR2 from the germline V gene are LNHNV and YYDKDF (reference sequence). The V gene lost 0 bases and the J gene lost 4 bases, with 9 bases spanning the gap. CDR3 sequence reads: CATSRDGATTGELFF. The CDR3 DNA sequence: TGTGCCACCAGCAGAGATGGGGCCACCACCGGGGAGCTGTTTTTT.

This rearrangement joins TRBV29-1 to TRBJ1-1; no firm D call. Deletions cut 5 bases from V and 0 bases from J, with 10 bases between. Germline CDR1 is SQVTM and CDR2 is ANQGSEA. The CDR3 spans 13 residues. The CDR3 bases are TGCAGCGTTAAGCAGACCTTGAACACTGAAGCTTTCTTT. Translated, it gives CSVKQTLNTEAFF.

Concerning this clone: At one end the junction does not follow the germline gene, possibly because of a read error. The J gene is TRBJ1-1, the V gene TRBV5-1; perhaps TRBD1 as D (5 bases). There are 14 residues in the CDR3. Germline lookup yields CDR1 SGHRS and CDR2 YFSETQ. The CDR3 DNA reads TGTGCCAGCAGCTTGGTGGGACTAGCGGCTGAAGCTTTCTTT. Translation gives CASSLVGLAAEAFF.

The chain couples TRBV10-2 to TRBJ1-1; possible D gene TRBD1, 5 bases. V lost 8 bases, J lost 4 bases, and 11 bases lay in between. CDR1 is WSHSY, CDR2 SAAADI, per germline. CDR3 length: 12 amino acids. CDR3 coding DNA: TGCGCCAGCGGACTGGGGGGCACTGAAGCTTTCTTT. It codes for CASGLGGTEAFF.

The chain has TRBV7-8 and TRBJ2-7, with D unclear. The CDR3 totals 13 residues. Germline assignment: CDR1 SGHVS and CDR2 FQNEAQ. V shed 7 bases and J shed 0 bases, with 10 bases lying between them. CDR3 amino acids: CASIRPPSYEQYF. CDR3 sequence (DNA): TGTGCCAGCATAAGGCCTCCCTCCTACGAGCAGTACTTC.

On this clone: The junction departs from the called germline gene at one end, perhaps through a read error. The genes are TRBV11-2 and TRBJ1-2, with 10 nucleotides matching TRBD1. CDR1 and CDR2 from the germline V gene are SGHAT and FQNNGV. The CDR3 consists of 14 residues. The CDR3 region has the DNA TGTGCCAGCAGCTTAGATGGGGACAGGGGAAGTCTGAACTTC. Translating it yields CASSLDGDRGSLNF.

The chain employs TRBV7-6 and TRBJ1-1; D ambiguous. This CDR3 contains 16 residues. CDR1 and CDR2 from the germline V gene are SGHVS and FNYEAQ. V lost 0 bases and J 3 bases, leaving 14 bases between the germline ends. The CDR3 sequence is CASSLAILGLDTEAFF. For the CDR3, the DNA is TGTGCCAGCAGCTTAGCAATCTTAGGGCTGGACACTGAAGCTTTCTTT.

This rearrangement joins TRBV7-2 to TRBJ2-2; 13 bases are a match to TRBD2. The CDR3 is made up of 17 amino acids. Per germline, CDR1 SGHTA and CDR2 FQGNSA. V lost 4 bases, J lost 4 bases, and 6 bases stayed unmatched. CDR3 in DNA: TGTGCCAGCAGCTCCCGGACTAGCGGGAGCGGCACCGGGGAGCTGTTTTTT. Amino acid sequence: CASSSRTSGSGTGELFF.

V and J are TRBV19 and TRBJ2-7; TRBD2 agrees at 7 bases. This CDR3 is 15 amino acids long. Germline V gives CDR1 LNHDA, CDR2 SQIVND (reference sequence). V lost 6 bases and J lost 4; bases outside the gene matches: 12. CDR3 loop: CASRETSLHQYEQYF. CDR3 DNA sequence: TGTGCCAGTAGGGAGACTAGCCTCCACCAGTACGAGCAGTACTTC.

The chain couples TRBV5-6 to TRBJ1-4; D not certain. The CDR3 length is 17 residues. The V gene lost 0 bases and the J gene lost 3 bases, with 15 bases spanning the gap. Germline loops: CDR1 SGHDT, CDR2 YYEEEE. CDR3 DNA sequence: TGTGCCAGCAGCTTGGGCGAGTTAAGGCTGGCTAATGAAAAACTGTTTTTT. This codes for CASSLGELRLANEKLFF.

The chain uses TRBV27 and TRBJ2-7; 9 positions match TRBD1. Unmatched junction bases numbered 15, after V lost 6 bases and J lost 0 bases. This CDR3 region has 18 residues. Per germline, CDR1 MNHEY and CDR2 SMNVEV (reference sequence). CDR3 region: CASRRSGTGRLLSYEQYF. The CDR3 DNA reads TGTGCCAGCAGGCGCAGCGGGACAGGGCGCCTCCTCTCCTACGAGCAGTACTTC.

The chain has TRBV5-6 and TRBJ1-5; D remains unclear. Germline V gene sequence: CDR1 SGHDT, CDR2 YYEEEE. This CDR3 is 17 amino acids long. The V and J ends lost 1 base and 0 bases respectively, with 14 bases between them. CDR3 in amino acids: CASSLYYGLNSNQPQHF. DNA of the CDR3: TGTGCCAGCAGCTTGTATTATGGACTGAATAGCAATCAGCCCCAGCATTTT.

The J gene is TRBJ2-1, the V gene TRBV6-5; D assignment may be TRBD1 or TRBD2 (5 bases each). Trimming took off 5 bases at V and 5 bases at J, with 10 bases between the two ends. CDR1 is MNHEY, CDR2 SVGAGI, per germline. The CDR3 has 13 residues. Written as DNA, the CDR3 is TGTGCCAGCAGTAGGGGAGAGAACAATGAGCAGTTCTTC. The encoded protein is CASSRGENNEQFF.

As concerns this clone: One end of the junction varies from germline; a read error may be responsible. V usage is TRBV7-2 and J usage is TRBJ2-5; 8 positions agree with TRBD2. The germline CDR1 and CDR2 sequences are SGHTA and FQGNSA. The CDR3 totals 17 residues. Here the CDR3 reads CASSLARGGGPQATQYF. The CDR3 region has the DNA TGTGCCAGCAGCTTAGCGCGAGGCGGGGGGCCCCAAGCGACCCAGTACTTC.

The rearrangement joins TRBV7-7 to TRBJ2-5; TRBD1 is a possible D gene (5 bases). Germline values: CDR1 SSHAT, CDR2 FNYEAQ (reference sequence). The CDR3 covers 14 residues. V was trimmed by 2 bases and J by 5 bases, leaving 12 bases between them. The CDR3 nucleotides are TGTGCCAGCAGCTTATCGATGAAGGGGGAGACCCAGTACTTC. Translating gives CASSLSMKGETQYF.

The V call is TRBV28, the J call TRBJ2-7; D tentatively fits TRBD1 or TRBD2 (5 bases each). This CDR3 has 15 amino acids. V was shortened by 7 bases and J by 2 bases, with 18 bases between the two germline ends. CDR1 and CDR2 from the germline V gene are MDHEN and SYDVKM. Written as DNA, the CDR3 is TGTGCCAGCAACCGACCGGGACGGATGACCTACGAGCAGTACTTC. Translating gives CASNRPGRMTYEQYF.

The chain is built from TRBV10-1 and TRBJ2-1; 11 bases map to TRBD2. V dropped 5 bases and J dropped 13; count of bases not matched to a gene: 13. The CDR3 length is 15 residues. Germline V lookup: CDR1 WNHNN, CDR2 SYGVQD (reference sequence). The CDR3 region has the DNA TGCGCCAGCAGTACCAGAGGGGCTAGCGGGAGGATTCAGTTCTTC. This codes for CASSTRGASGRIQFF.

The CDR3 DNA follows: TGTGCCAGCTCAGCCGCAGTCGTGAACACTGAAGCTTTCTTT. This gives the protein CASSAAVVNTEAFF. This rearrangement joins TRBV18 to TRBJ1-1; D is uncertain. Germline loops: CDR1 KGHSH, CDR2 LQKENI. Deletions cut 5 bases from V and 0 bases from J, with 10 bases between. The CDR3 is 14 residues long.

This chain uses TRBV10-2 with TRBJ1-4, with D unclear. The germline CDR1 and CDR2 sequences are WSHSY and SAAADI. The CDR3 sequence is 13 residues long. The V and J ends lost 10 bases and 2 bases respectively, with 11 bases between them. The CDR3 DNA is TGCGCCACCTCCTTGGGTACTAATGAAAAACTGTTTTTT. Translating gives CATSLGTNEKLFF.